The rows below give T cell receptor beta chains drawn from one sample of a study. Produced via immunoSEQ multiplex PCR; TCRdb's table is partial and in-frame only. The table records about 68,000 clones, 90% to 95% of them present only once. Sequencing used PBMCs. These receptors were collected from a man in his forties or fifties with rheumatoid arthritis. CDR3s include the opening cysteine and the closing phenylalanine or tryptophan. Each record gives: D gene, clone size, V gene, J gene, CDR3 protein, CDR3 DNA. A D gene is named only where the DNA matches it firmly. Size is stated for part of the rows, as once, few or many counts, or as a class when the clone is expanded.

D gene: .
clone size: .
V gene: TRBV6-2/TRBV6-3
J gene: TRBJ1-6
CDR3 protein: CASSSLGEWNSPLHF
CDR3 DNA: TGTGCCAGCAGTTCCCTAGGGGAATGGAATTCACCCCTCCACTTT

D gene: .
clone size: once
V gene: TRBV19
J gene: TRBJ2-2
CDR3 protein: CASSIDRRRAGELFF
CDR3 DNA: TGTGCCAGTAGTATAGATCGGCGGAGAGCCGGGGAGCTGTTTTTT

D gene: .
clone size: .
V gene: TRBV30
J gene: TRBJ1-4
CDR3 protein: CAWRGRGNEKLFF
CDR3 DNA: TGTGCCTGGAGGGGTAGAGGTAATGAAAAACTGTTTTTT

D gene: TRBD1
clone size: .
V gene: TRBV24-1
J gene: TRBJ2-6
CDR3 protein: CATSDQTGAGANVLTF
CDR3 DNA: TGTGCCACCAGTGATCAAACAGGGGCTGGGGCCAACGTCCTGACTTTC

D gene: .
clone size: .
V gene: TRBV18
J gene: TRBJ1-1
CDR3 protein: CASSLGGPKNTEAFF
CDR3 DNA: TGTGCCAGCTCACTGGGAGGACCCAAGAACACTGAAGCTTTCTTT

D gene: .
clone size: few
V gene: TRBV10-3
J gene: TRBJ1-4
CDR3 protein: CAISGGTGKANEKLFF
CDR3 DNA: TGTGCCATCAGTGGAGGTACAGGGAAGGCTAATGAAAAACTGTTTTTT

D gene: .
clone size: few
V gene: TRBV19
J gene: TRBJ1-1
CDR3 protein: CASRGMNTEAFF
CDR3 DNA: TGTGCCAGCAGGGGTATGAACACTGAAGCTTTCTTT

D gene: .
clone size: .
V gene: TRBV11-2
J gene: TRBJ2-7
CDR3 protein: CASSLDGTIEQYF
CDR3 DNA: TGTGCCAGCAGCTTAGACGGTACTATCGAGCAGTACTTC

D gene: .
clone size: .
V gene: TRBV2
J gene: TRBJ1-1
CDR3 protein: CASRPTGLTSTEAFF
CDR3 DNA: TGTGCCAGCAGGCCAACCGGGCTGACTTCCACTGAAGCTTTCTTT

D gene: .
clone size: .
V gene: TRBV11-2
J gene: TRBJ2-5
CDR3 protein: CASSSYAQQETQYF
CDR3 DNA: TGTGCCAGCAGCTCCTATGCTCAACAAGAGACCCAGTACTTC

D gene: .
clone size: .
V gene: TRBV6-4
J gene: TRBJ2-1
CDR3 protein: CASSDSGGPLENEQFF
CDR3 DNA: TGTGCCAGCAGTGACTCTGGGGGGCCTTTAGAGAATGAGCAGTTCTTC

D gene: .
clone size: .
V gene: TRBV28
J gene: TRBJ2-1
CDR3 protein: CASSRQVINEQFF
CDR3 DNA: TGTGCCAGCAGTCGACAGGTGATCAATGAGCAGTTCTTC

D gene: TRBD2
clone size: .
V gene: TRBV7-2
J gene: TRBJ2-1
CDR3 protein: CASSPSGETYNEQFF
CDR3 DNA: TGTGCCAGCAGCCCTAGCGGGGAGACCTACAATGAGCAGTTCTTC

D gene: .
clone size: .
V gene: TRBV28
J gene: TRBJ1-2
CDR3 protein: CASGYYGYTF
CDR3 DNA: TGTGCCAGCGGTTACTATGGCTACACCTTC

D gene: .
clone size: .
V gene: TRBV29-1
J gene: TRBJ1-1
CDR3 protein: CSGRMNTEAFF
CDR3 DNA: TGCAGCGGTCGAATGAACACTGAAGCTTTCTTT

D gene: .
clone size: .
V gene: TRBV27
J gene: TRBJ1-2
CDR3 protein: CASSFRDGYGYTF
CDR3 DNA: TGTGCCAGCAGTTTTCGGGACGGCTATGGCTACACCTTC

D gene: .
clone size: .
V gene: TRBV7-9
J gene: TRBJ1-2
CDR3 protein: CASEDRSNYGYTF
CDR3 DNA: TGTGCCAGCGAGGACCGCTCTAACTATGGCTACACCTTC

D gene: TRBD1
clone size: .
V gene: TRBV9
J gene: TRBJ1-1
CDR3 protein: CASSPWDRVTEAFF
CDR3 DNA: TGTGCCAGCAGCCCCTGGGACAGGGTGACTGAAGCTTTCTTT

D gene: .
clone size: .
V gene: TRBV7-9
J gene: TRBJ1-2
CDR3 protein: CASSSSSGNPNYGYTF
CDR3 DNA: TGTGCCAGCAGCTCCTCCTCAGGGAACCCTAACTATGGCTACACCTTC

D gene: .
clone size: .
V gene: TRBV28
J gene: TRBJ1-4
CDR3 protein: CASETRATNEKLFF
CDR3 DNA: TGTGCCAGCGAAACACGCGCAACTAATGAAAAACTGTTTTTT

D gene: .
clone size: .
V gene: TRBV5-1
J gene: TRBJ2-7
CDR3 protein: CASRPRDTSYEQYF
CDR3 DNA: TGCGCCAGCAGGCCCCGGGACACCTCCTACGAGCAGTACTTC

D gene: TRBD1
clone size: once
V gene: TRBV11-2
J gene: TRBJ1-1
CDR3 protein: CASSSGQAEAFF
CDR3 DNA: TGTGCCAGCAGCTCCGGACAGGCTGAAGCTTTCTTT